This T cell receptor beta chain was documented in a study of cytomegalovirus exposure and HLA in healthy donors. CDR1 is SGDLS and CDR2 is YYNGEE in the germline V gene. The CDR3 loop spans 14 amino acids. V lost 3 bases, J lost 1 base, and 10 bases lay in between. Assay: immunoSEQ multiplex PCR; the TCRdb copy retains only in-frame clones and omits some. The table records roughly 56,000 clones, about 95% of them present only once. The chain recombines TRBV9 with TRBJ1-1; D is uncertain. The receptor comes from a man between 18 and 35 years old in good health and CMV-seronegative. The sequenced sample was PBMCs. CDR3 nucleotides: TGTGCCAGCAGCGCCCCCTATCCGAACACTGAAGCTTTCTTT. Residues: CASSAPYPNTEAFF.